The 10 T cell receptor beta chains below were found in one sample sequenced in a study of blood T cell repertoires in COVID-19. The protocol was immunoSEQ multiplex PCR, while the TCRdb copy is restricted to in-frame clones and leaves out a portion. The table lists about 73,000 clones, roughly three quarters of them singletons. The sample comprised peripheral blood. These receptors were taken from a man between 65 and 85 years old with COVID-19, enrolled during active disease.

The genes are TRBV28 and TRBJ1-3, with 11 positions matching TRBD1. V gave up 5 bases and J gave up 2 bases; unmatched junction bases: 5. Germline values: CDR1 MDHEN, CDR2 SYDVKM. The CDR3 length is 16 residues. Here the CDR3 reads CASSTPGQGAGNTIYF. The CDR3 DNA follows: TGTGCCAGCAGTACACCGGGACAGGGGGCTGGAAACACCATATATTTT.

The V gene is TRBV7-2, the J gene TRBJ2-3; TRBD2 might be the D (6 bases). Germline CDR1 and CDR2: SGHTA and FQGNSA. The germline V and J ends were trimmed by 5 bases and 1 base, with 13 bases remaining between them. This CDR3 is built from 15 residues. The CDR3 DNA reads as TGTGCCAGCAGCGACCGACTAGACCGCACAGATACGCAGTATTTT. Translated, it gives CASSDRLDRTDTQYF.

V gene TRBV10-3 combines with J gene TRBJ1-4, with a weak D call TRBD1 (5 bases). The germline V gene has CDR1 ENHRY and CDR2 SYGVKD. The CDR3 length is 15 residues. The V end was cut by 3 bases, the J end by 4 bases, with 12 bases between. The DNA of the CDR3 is TGTGCCATCAGTGACCTGGCGGGGGTTAATGAAAAACTGTTTTTT. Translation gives CAISDLAGVNEKLFF.

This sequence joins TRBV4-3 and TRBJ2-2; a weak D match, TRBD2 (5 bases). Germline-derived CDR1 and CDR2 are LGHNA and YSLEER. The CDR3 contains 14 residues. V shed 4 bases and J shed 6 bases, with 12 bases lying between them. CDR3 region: CASSREINPGELFF. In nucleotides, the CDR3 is TGCGCCAGCAGCCGGGAGATAAACCCCGGGGAGCTGTTTTTT.

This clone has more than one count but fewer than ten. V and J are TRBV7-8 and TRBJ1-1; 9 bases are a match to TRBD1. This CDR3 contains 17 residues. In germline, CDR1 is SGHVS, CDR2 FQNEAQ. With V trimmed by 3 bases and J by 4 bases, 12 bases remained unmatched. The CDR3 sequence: CASSFLRSGQGGTEAFF. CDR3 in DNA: TGTGCCAGCAGCTTCTTAAGGTCGGGACAGGGTGGCACTGAAGCTTTCTTT.

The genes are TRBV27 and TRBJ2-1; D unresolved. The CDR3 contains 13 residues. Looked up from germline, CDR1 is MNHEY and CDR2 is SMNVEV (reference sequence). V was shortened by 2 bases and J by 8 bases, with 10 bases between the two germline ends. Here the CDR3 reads CASSLELSHEQFF. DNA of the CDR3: TGTGCCAGCAGTTTAGAGCTTTCCCATGAGCAGTTCTTC.

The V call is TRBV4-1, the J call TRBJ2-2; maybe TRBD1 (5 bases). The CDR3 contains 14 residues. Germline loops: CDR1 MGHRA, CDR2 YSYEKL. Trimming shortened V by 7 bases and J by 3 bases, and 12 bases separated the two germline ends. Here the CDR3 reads CASKDTVDTGELFF. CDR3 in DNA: TGCGCCAGCAAGGACACCGTCGACACCGGGGAGCTGTTTTTT.

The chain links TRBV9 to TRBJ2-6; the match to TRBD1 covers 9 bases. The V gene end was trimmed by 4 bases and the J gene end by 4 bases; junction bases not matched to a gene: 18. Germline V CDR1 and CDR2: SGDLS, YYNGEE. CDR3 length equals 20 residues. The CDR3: CASSPGQGISQDIGANVLTF. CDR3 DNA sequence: TGTGCCAGCAGCCCCGGACAGGGGATATCTCAGGATATAGGGGCCAACGTCCTGACTTTC.

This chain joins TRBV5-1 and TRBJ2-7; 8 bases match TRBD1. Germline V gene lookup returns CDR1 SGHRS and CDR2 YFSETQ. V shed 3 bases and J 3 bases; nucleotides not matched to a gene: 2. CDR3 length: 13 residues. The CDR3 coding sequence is TGCGCCAGCAGCTCAGGGGGCCACTACGAGCAGTACTTC. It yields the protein CASSSGGHYEQYF.

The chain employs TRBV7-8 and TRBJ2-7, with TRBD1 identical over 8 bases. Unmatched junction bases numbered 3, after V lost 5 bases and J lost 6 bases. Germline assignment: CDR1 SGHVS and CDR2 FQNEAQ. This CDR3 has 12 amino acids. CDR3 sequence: CASSPQGAEQYF. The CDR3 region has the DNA TGTGCCAGCAGCCCCCAGGGGGCCGAGCAGTACTTC. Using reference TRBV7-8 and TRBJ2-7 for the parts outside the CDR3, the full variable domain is GAGVSQSPRYKVAKRGQDVALRCDPISGHVSLFWYQQALGQGPEFLTYFQNEAQLDKSGLPSDRFFAERPEGSVSTLKIQRTQQEDSAVYLCASSPQGAEQYFGPGTRLTVT.